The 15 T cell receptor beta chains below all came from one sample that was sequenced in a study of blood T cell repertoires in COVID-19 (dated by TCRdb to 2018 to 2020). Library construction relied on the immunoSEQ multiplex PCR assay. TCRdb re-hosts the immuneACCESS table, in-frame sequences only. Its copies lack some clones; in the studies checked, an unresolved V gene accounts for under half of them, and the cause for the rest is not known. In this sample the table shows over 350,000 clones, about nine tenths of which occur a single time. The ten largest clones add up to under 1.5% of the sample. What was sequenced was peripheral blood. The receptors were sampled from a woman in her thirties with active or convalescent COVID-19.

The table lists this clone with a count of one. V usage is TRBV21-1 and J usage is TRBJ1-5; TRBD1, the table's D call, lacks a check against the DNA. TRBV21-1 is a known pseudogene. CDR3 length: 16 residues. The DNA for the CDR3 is TGTGCCAGCAGCAAAGGGGGCAGGGATAGCAATCAGCCCCAGCATTTT. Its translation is CASSKGGRDSNQPQHF.

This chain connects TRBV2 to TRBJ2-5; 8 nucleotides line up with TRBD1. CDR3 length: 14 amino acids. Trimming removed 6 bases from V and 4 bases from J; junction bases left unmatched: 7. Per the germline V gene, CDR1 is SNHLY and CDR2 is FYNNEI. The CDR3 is CASSADRDGETQYF. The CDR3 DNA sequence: TGTGCCAGCAGCGCGGACAGGGATGGAGAGACCCAGTACTTC.

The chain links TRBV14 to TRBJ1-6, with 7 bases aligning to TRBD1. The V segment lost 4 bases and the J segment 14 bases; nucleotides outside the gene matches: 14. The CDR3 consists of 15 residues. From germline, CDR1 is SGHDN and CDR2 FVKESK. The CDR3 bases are TGTGCCAGCAGCCCCAGGACAGGCGCCTCGGGGACCCTCCACTTT. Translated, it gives CASSPRTGASGTLHF.

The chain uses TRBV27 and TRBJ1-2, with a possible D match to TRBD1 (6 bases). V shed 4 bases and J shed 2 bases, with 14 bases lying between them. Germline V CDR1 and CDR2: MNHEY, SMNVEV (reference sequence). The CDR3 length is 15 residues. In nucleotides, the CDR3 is TGTGCCAGCAGTTCATGGACAGATCCGAACTATGGCTACACCTTC. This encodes CASSSWTDPNYGYTF.

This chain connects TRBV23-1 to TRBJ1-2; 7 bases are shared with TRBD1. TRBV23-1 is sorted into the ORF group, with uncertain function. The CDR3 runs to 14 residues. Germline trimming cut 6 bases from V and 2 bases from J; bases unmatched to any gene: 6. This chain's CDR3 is CASSPGTANYGYTF. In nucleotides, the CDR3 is TGCGCCAGCAGCCCCGGGACAGCAAACTATGGCTACACCTTC.

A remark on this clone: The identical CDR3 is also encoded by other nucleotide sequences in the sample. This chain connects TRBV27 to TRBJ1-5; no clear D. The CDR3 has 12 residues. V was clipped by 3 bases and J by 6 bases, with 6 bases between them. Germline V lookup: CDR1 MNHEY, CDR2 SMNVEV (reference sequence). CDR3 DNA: TGTGCCAGCAGTTTCCCCGGTCAGCCCCAGCATTTT. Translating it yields CASSFPGQPQHF.

In DNA, the CDR3 is TGTGCCAGCAGCCACGGGCAGTCGGGGTATGGCTACACCTTC. Its protein is CASSHGQSGYGYTF. The chain joins TRBV14 to TRBJ1-2; unclear D gene. The V and J ends lost 3 bases and 5 bases respectively, with 13 bases between them. This CDR3 contains 14 residues. Germline V gene lookup returns CDR1 SGHDN and CDR2 FVKESK.

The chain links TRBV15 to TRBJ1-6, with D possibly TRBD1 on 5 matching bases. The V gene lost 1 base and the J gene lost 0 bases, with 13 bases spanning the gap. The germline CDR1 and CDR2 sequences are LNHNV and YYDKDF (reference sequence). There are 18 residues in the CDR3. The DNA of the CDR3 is TGTGCCACCAGCAGAGGTGGGGGGGATAGCTCCTATAATTCACCCCTCCACTTT. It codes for CATSRGGGDSSYNSPLHF.

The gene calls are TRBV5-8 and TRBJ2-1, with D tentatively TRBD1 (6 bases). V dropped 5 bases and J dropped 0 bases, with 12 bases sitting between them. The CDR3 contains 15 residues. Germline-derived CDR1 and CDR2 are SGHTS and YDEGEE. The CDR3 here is CASRATGLSYNEQFF. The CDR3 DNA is TGTGCCAGCAGAGCTACAGGGCTCTCCTACAATGAGCAGTTCTTC.

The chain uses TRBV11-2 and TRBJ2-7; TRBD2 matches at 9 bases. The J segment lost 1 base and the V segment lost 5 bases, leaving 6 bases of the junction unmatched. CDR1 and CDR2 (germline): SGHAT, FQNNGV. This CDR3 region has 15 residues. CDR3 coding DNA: TGTGCCAGCAGCCCTCTAGCGGGGCTATCCTACGAGCAGTACTTC. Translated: CASSPLAGLSYEQYF.

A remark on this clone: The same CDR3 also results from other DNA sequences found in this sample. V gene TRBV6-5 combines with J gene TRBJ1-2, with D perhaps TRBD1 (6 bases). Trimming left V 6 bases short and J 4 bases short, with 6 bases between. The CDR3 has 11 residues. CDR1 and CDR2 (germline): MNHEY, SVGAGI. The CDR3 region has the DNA TGTGCCAGCAGGACAGGCTATGGCTACACCTTC. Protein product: CASRTGYGYTF.

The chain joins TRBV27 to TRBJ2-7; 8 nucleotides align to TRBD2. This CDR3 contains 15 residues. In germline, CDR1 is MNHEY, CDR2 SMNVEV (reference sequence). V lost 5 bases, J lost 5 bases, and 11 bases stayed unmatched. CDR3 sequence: CASSPPRGGIHEQYF. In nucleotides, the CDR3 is TGTGCCAGCAGTCCCCCCCGGGGGGGCATCCACGAGCAGTACTTC.

As DNA, the CDR3 is TGTGCCAGCAGTTTCAGGACAGGGAACACTGAAGCTTTCTTT. Its translation: CASSFRTGNTEAFF. The chain uses TRBV6-5 and TRBJ1-1; 7 bases are shared with TRBD1. There are 14 residues in the CDR3. Looked up from germline, CDR1 is MNHEY and CDR2 is SVGAGI. J gave up 1 base and V 4 bases, and 3 bases lay outside the gene matches.

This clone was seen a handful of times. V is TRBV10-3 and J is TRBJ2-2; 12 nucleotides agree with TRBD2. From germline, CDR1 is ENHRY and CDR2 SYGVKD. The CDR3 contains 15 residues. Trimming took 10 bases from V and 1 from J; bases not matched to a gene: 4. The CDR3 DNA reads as TGTGCCACCGGACTAGCGGGAAAGAACACCGGGGAGCTGTTTTTT. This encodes CATGLAGKNTGELFF.

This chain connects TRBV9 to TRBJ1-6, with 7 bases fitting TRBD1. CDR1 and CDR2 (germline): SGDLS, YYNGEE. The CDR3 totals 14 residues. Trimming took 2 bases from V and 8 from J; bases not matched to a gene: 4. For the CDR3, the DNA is TGTGCCAGCAGCGTGACAGGGACCGATTCACCCCTCCACTTT. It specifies CASSVTGTDSPLHF.